This T cell receptor (beta chain) was retrieved from a study of blood T cell repertoires in COVID-19 (dated by TCRdb to 2020 to 2022). Study-wide context: Samples covering the acute and convalescent phases of COVID-19 were provided by collaborators in the United States, Italy and Spain. The prospective study material was composed of cDNA or gDNA derived from T cells, B-cell-depleted T cells, or PBMCs. Where HLA class I and class II types were available, the types were taken from metadata supplied by the sample provider, not from assay-based typing. Samples were obtained from the ongoing ImmuneRACE study (first 160 participants) and from over 1,000 subjects provided by 6 global collaborators. The repertoires were released in a freely available public database meant as a resource for research on the immune response to SARS-CoV-2. Subjects who had been exposed to COVID-19, were actively infected with it, or had recovered from it provided the deeply sampled blood TCRbeta repertoires that made up the dataset. The sample metadata nearly always contained a de-identified subject ID, COVID-19 status, age in years and sex.

What the study reported, not specific to this receptor: The amount of clinical and demographic metadata varied by source and participant and was provided uncurated.

The immunoSEQ Assay, a bias-controlled multiplex PCR, was used to amplify TCRbeta CDR3 regions from genomic DNA. The authors' analysis ran thus. Nucleated cell counts per sample were estimated from amplification of reference gene primers within the assay. Sequence reads were collapsed and filtered to measure the absolute abundance of every unique TCRbeta CDR3 rearrangement. Productive Simpson clonality was computed per sample as the square root of Simpson's diversity index over productive rearrangements. The clones in this table, taken by TCRdb from immuneACCESS, are in-frame only. Not every clone is retained; where verified, under half of the shortfall comes from an unresolved V gene, and the cause of the rest is unknown. The V and J calls and clone size are taken from that table; D and trimming were inferred from the DNA. This sample lists just under 350,000 clones; about four fifths were detected once. Together, the top ten hold 2.5% to 3.5% of the sample.

Whole blood was collected in K2EDTA tubes by collaborating institutions according to the institutions' own protocols. For TCRbeta analysis, collaborators shipped samples as frozen whole blood, isolated PBMCs, or DNA extracted from either of those sample types. Details on this clone: Its specific antigen is unknown. No quality values exist for individual bases; no much larger clone is one base distant. This sample also contains other DNA sequences that code for the same CDR3.

The germline V gene encodes CDR1 SSHAT and CDR2 FNYEAQ (reference sequence). Relative to germline, V is 5 bases shorter and J is 5 bases shorter, with 15 bases between their ends. Its CDR3 holds 14 amino acids, cysteine through phenylalanine. Kept here is only the CDR3 DNA, which spans 42 bases and is read in frame from base 1. The receptor chain draws on TRBV7-7 and TRBJ2-5; a tentative D call is TRBD1 (6 bases match). The TCR sequence derives from a man aged 30 to 45 with active or convalescent COVID-19. The specimen sequenced was peripheral blood. CDR3 protein: CASSPSTGGETQYF. The bases read TGTGCCAGCAGCCCTTCGACAGGCGGGGAGACCCAGTACTTC.